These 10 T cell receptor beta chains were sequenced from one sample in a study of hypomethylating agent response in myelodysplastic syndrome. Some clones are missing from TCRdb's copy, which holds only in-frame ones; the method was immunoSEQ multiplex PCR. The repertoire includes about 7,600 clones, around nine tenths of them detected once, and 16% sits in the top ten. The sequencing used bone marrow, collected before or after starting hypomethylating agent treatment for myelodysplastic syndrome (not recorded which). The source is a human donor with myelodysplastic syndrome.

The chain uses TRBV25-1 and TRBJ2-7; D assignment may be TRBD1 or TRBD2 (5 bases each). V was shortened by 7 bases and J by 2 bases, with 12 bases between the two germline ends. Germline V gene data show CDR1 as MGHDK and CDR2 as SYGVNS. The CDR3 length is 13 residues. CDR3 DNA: TGTGCCAGCACCCCCGGGGCAGCCTACGAGCAGTACTTC. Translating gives CASTPGAAYEQYF.

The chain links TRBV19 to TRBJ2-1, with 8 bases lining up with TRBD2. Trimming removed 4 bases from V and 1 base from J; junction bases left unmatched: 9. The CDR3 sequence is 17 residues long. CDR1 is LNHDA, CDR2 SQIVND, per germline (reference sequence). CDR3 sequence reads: CASSNQAGASSYNEQFF. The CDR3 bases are TGTGCCAGTAGTAATCAAGCGGGGGCCTCATCCTACAATGAGCAGTTCTTC. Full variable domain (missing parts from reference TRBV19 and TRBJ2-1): DGGITQSPKYLFRKEGQNVTLSCEQNLNHDAMYWYRQDPGQGLRLIYYSQIVNDFQKGDIAEGYSVSREKKESFPLTVTSAQKNPTAFYLCASSNQAGASSYNEQFFGPGTRLTVL.

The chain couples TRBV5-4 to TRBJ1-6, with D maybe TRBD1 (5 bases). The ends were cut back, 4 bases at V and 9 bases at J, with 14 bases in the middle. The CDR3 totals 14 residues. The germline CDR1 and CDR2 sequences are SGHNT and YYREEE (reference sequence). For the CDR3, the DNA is TGTGCCAGCAGCCTCGGGGAAGGGACTTCACCCCTCCACTTT. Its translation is CASSLGEGTSPLHF. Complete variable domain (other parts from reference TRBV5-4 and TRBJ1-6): ETGVTQSPTHLIKTRGQQVTLRCSSQSGHNTVSWYQQALGQGPQFIFQYYREEENGRGNFPPRFSGLQFPNYSSELNVNALELDDSALYLCASSLGEGTSPLHFGNGTRLTVT.

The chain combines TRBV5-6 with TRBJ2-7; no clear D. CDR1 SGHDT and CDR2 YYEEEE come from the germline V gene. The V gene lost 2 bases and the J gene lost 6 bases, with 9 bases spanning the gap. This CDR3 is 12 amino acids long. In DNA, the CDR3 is TGTGCCAGCAGCTTAAACAGAGGCGAGCAGTACTTC. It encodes CASSLNRGEQYF.

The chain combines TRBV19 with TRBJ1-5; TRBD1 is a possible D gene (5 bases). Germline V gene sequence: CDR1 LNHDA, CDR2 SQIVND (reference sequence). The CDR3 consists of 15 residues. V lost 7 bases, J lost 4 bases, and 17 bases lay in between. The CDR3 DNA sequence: TGTGCCAGTACCGAGGGAACACAGGATAATCAGCCCCAGCATTTT. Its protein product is CASTEGTQDNQPQHF.

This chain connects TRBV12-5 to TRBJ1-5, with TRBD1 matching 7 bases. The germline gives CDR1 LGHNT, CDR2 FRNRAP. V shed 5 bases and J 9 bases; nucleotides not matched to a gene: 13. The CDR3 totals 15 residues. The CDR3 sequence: CASGVGTQGKLPQHF. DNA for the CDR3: TGTGCTAGTGGTGTTGGTACACAGGGGAAGTTGCCCCAGCATTTT.

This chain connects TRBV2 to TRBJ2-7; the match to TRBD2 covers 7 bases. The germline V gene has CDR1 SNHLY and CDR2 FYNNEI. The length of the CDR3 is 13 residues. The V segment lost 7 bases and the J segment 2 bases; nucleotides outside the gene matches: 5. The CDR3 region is CASMGTNPYEQYF. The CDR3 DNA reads TGTGCCAGCATGGGGACTAACCCCTACGAGCAGTACTTC.

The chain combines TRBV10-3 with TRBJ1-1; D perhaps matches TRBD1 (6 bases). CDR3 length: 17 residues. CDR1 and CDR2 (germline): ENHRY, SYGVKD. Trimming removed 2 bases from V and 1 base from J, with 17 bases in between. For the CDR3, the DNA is TGTGCCATCAGTGAGCGCCTAGGGGGAATTGAGAACACTGAAGCTTTCTTT. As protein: CAISERLGGIENTEAFF.

The CDR3 sequence: CSVEIWTSGYNEQFF. For the CDR3, the DNA is TGCAGCGTCGAAATTTGGACTAGCGGCTACAATGAGCAGTTCTTC. V is TRBV29-1 and J is TRBJ2-1; TRBD2 matches at 10 bases. The germline gives CDR1 SQVTM, CDR2 ANQGSEA. The junction had 8 bases not matched to a gene; V was cut back by 6 bases and J by 3 bases. This CDR3 is 15 amino acids long.

CDR3 protein: CASSQDWGEQFF. The DNA of the CDR3 is TGCGCCAGCAGCCAAGATTGGGGCGAGCAGTTCTTC. This chain joins TRBV4-3 and TRBJ2-1; the D gene is possibly TRBD1 (5 bases). Deletions cut 0 bases from V and 10 bases from J, with 7 bases between. Germline V gives CDR1 LGHNA, CDR2 YSLEER. The CDR3 extends over 12 amino acids.